This section outlines one TCR beta chain sequence together with its context. Its specificity is not known. This sample is drawn from a study of cytomegalovirus exposure and HLA in healthy donors. General observations from the study: Earlier analysis yielded a pattern in which most TCR beta V segments were productive about 90% or about 30% of the time.

V trimming: 2 bases; J trimming: 1 base; junction bases outside the gene matches: 5. From germline, CDR1 is LNHDA and CDR2 SQIVND (reference sequence). The CDR3 has 16 residues. PCR involved 60 Vbeta and 13 Jbeta primers. Clones were read by immunoSEQ multiplex PCR, and TCRdb kept only the in-frame ones, dropping some. Of roughly 20,000 clones listed, about 80% are singletons. J is TRBJ2-3 and V is TRBV19; TRBD2 aligns across 8 bases. The sequence was collected from a human donor in good health. The sample comprised PBMCs. The CDR3 DNA follows: TGTGCCAGTAGTATATCACTAGCGGACGGCACAGATACGCAGTATTTT. This sequence encodes CASSISLADGTDTQYF.